One and the same sample provided the 12 T cell receptor beta chains below, sequenced in a study of response to subunit inactivated influenza vaccine. Via MiXCR, TCRdb re-called the RT-PCR reads, giving one row per CDR3 protein. The sample yields 650,000 to 850,000 distinct CDR3 sequences, approximately 13% seen once. The material was PBMCs from blood, obtained 14 to 15 days before vaccination. The receptors originated from a man between 45 and 60 years old who received an inactivated influenza vaccine.

The rearrangement joins TRBV4-1 to TRBJ1-2; 8 positions match TRBD1. Germline trimming cut 5 bases from V and 1 base from J; bases unmatched to any gene: 12. This CDR3 region has 17 residues. Per germline, CDR1 MGHRA and CDR2 YSYEKL. CDR3 region: CASSGRGGTGYNYGYTF. The DNA of the CDR3 is TGCGCCAGCAGCGGGCGGGGGGGGACAGGTTATAACTATGGCTACACCTTC.

This clonotype occurred a few times. The rearrangement uses TRBV20-1 and TRBJ1-6, with TRBD1 as a possible D gene (6 bases). Germline V gene data show CDR1 as DFQATT and CDR2 as SNEGSKA (reference sequence). CDR3 length: 16 amino acids. Trimming cost V 3 bases and J 0 bases, with 12 bases left between them. The chain's CDR3 is CSARETGGSYNSPLHF. CDR3 coding DNA: TGCAGTGCTAGGGAGACAGGCGGCTCCTATAATTCACCCCTCCACTTT.

The CDR3 loop is CASSLDEQYF. The DNA for the CDR3 is TGTGCCAGCAGCTTGGACGAGCAGTACTTC. The chain uses TRBV7-8 and TRBJ2-7; D remains unclear. The length of the CDR3 is 10 residues. Trimming shortened V by 3 bases and J by 5 bases, and 2 bases separated the two germline ends. Germline V CDR1 and CDR2: SGHVS, FQNEAQ.

This clonotype was picked up a small number of times. In nucleotides, the CDR3 is TGTGCCAGCAGCTTGGTAGCACTAACCAGTCGCGAGCCCCAGCATTTT. This translates into CASSLVALTSREPQHF. The rearrangement joins TRBV5-5 to TRBJ1-5; no firm D call. CDR1 and CDR2 (germline): SGHKS, YYEKEE (reference sequence). V shed 0 bases and J shed 8 bases, with 18 bases lying between them. The CDR3 has 16 residues.

The chain joins TRBV6-5 to TRBJ2-7, with D tentatively TRBD1 (5 bases). Trimming took 0 bases from V and 0 from J, leaving 12 bases between them. This CDR3 is built from 16 residues. Germline CDR1 MNHEY, CDR2 SVGAGI. The CDR3 spells CASSYSRTSNSYEQYF. The CDR3, as DNA: TGTGCCAGCAGTTACTCTAGGACATCCAACTCCTACGAGCAGTACTTC.

This clonotype has only a few counts. The chain employs TRBV11-2 and TRBJ2-3; TRBD1 agrees at 7 bases. The germline CDR1 and CDR2 sequences are SGHAT and FQNNGV. The V gene end was trimmed by 2 bases and the J gene end by 2 bases; junction bases not matched to a gene: 10. The CDR3 length is 17 residues. The CDR3 bases are TGTGCCAGCAGCTTATTCGGTAGGGGGCCAACCACAGATACGCAGTATTTT. This encodes CASSLFGRGPTTDTQYF. The full variable domain, its missing parts supplied by reference TRBV11-2 and TRBJ2-3, is EAGVAQSPRYKIIEKRQSVAFWCNPISGHATLYWYQQILGQGPKLLIQFQNNGVVDDSQLPKDRFSAERLKGVDSTLKIQPAKLEDSAVYLCASSLFGRGPTTDTQYFGPGTRLTVL.

This clonotype was seen only a few times. The rearrangement joins TRBV7-9 to TRBJ2-1; 7 positions agree with TRBD1. J gave up 0 bases and V 5 bases, and 10 bases lay outside the gene matches. CDR1 SEHNR and CDR2 FQNEAQ come from the germline V gene (reference sequence). The CDR3 loop spans 17 amino acids. This CDR3 reads CASSQIPGQRSYNEQFF. CDR3 bases: TGTGCCAGCAGCCAAATACCGGGACAGCGCTCCTACAATGAGCAGTTCTTC.

The table lists this clonotype with a few counts. The V gene is TRBV2, the J gene TRBJ1-5; TRBD1 is a possible D gene (6 bases). This CDR3 spans 13 amino acids. V dropped 5 bases and J dropped 7 bases, with 12 bases sitting between them. Germline loops: CDR1 SNHLY, CDR2 FYNNEI. The CDR3 here is CASSRQARQPQHF. The CDR3 nucleotides read TGTGCCAGCAGTCGACAGGCAAGACAGCCCCAGCATTTT.

This clonotype was seen only a few times. V and J are TRBV19 and TRBJ1-2; TRBD1 might be the D (5 bases). The CDR3 has 14 amino acids. CDR1 and CDR2 (germline): LNHDA, SQIVND (reference sequence). The germline V and J ends were trimmed by 9 bases and 4 bases, with 18 bases remaining between them. The CDR3 nucleotides read TGTGCCAGCGCAGAACAGGCTCTAAGCTATGGCTACACCTTC. Protein: CASAEQALSYGYTF.

This chain uses TRBV12-3 or TRBV12-4 with TRBJ2-1; D perhaps matches TRBD1 (6 bases). This CDR3 contains 13 residues. The V and J ends lost 2 bases and 9 bases respectively, with 11 bases between them. CDR3 residues: CASSLIGGPEQFF. The CDR3 nucleotides read TGTGCCAGCAGTTTAATAGGGGGACCTGAGCAGTTCTTC.

The rearrangement links TRBV9 to TRBJ2-3, with 9 bases aligning to TRBD2. The ends lost 3 bases at V and 4 bases at J; junction bases unmatched: 6. The CDR3 is 15 residues long. Germline CDR1 SGDLS, CDR2 YYNGEE. The CDR3 DNA is TGTGCCAGCAGCGGTAGCGGGGGTTCGGCAGATACGCAGTATTTT. Amino acid sequence: CASSGSGGSADTQYF.

This clonotype appeared a few times. This chain uses TRBV9 with TRBJ2-1; no definite D call. V was cut by 2 bases and J by 8 bases, with 14 bases left in between. The CDR3 is made up of 14 amino acids. Germline CDR1 and CDR2: SGDLS and YYNGEE. The CDR3 nucleotides are TGTGCCAGCAGCGTGGCTAGGTCCCAAGATGAGCAGTTCTTC. Translation: CASSVARSQDEQFF. Complete variable domain (other parts from reference TRBV9 and TRBJ2-1): DSGVTQTPKHLITATGQRVTLRCSPRSGDLSVYWYQQSLDQGLQFLIQYYNGEERAKGNILERFSAQQFPDLHSELNLSSLELGDSALYFCASSVARSQDEQFFGPGTRLTVL.